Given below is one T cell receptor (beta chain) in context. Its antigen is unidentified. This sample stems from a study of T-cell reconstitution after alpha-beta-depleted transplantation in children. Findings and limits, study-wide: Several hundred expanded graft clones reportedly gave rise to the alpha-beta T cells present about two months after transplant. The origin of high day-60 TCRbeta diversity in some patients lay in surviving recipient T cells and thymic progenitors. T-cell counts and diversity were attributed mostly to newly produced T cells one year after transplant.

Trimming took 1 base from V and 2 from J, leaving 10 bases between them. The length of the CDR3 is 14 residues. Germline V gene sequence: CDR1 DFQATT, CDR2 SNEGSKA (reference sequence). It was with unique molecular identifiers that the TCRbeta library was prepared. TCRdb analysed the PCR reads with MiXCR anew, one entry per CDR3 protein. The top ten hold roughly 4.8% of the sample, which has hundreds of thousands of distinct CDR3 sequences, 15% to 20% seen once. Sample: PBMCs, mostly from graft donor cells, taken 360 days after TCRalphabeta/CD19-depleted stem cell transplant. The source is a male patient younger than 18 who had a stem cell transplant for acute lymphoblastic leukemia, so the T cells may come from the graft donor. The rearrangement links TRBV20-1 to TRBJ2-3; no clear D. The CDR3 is CSARGPDLTDTQYF. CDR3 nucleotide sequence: TGCAGTGCTAGAGGTCCCGACCTCACAGATACGCAGTATTTT.